The clone carrying this T cell receptor beta chain was recorded once. One end of the junction does not line up with germline, which may come from a read error. The data were taken from a study of molecular identifiers for immune sequencing clone quantification. TCRdb reprocessed the PCR reads with MiXCR, giving one entry per CDR3 protein. Of roughly 630,000 distinct CDR3 sequences in the sample, around 25% were seen once. The CDR3 is 15 amino acids. Germline V CDR1 and CDR2: SQVTM, ANQGSEA. V is TRBV29-1 and J is TRBJ2-1, with TRBD1 as a possible D gene (5 bases). Source material: naive CD8+ T cells from blood, with Jurkat cell RNA spiked in. Subset indicated: FACS-sorted CD8+CD4-CCR7+CD45RA+ naive T cells. The clonotype originates from a human donor in good health. Some libraries in this study had Jurkat cell RNA spiked in. CDR3 in amino acids: CSVAVQGGVNNEQLF. In DNA form, the CDR3 reads TGCAGCGTTGCAGTTCAGGGTGGGGTCAACAATGAGCAGCTCTTC.